This T cell receptor (beta chain) was sequenced in a study of T cell clones after liver transplantation. Repertoires were generated with immunoSEQ multiplex PCR, while TCRdb's copy carries only in-frame clones and drops some. This table has roughly 97,000 clones, roughly 80% appearing once. The source was CD4+ T cells from blood, collected before liver transplant. This clonotype was obtained from a human donor who received a liver transplant.

Here the CDR3 reads CASSSQQGQDTEAFF. In DNA, the CDR3 is TGTGCCAGCTCATCCCAACAGGGGCAGGACACTGAAGCTTTCTTT. V usage is TRBV18 and J usage is TRBJ1-1; TRBD1 aligns across 7 bases. Germline lookup yields CDR1 KGHSH and CDR2 LQKENI. The trim removed 5 bases at V and 3 bases at J, leaving 9 bases unmatched. The CDR3 has 15 residues.